The 7 T cell receptor beta chains below were found in one sample sequenced in a study of OX40 agonist ivuxolimab in advanced cancers. Sequencing used immunoSEQ multiplex PCR; TCRdb keeps in-frame clones, though not all of them. The profile shows 20,000 to 25,000 clones, roughly 79% of them singletons. The sequences come from CD4+ or CD8+ T cells sorted from blood, collected in a trial of the OX40 agonist ivuxolimab. The receptors come from an adult with an advanced solid tumor such as melanoma, head and neck, liver or kidney cancer.

CDR3 nucleotide sequence: TGTGCCAGCAGCTTACGGGTGGGGGACCTGTCCGGGGAGCTGTTTTTT. Protein: CASSLRVGDLSGELFF. The rearrangement uses TRBV9 and TRBJ2-2; the D gene could be TRBD1 or TRBD2 (5 bases each). CDR1 SGDLS and CDR2 YYNGEE come from the germline V gene. Trimming took off 4 bases at V and 6 bases at J, with 19 bases between the two ends. The CDR3 consists of 16 residues.

The chain has TRBV7-2 and TRBJ2-1; 9 bases line up with TRBD1. CDR3 length equals 15 residues. The V and J ends lost 5 bases and 4 bases, in that order; junction bases with no gene match: 6. Germline V gene lookup returns CDR1 SGHTA and CDR2 FQGNSA. CDR3 bases: TGTGCCAGCAGCGCGACGGGACAGGGATACAATGAGCAGTTCTTC. As protein: CASSATGQGYNEQFF.

The chain uses TRBV11-2 and TRBJ1-1; D perhaps matches TRBD1 (6 bases). Germline values: CDR1 SGHAT, CDR2 FQNNGV. There are 16 residues in the CDR3. Trimming shortened V by 5 bases and J by 3 bases, and 19 bases separated the two germline ends. DNA of the CDR3: TGTGCCAGCAGCGGGACCAGTACAGGGTCGGACACTGAAGCTTTCTTT. Protein sequence: CASSGTSTGSDTEAFF. The variable domain in full, with the rest retrieved from reference TRBV11-2 and TRBJ1-1, is EAGVAQSPRYKIIEKRQSVAFWCNPISGHATLYWYQQILGQGPKLLIQFQNNGVVDDSQLPKDRFSAERLKGVDSTLKIQPAKLEDSAVYLCASSGTSTGSDTEAFFGQGTRLTVV.

This CDR3 reads CASSVTWNTEAFF. DNA of the CDR3: TGTGCCAGTAGTGTAACCTGGAACACTGAAGCTTTCTTT. This rearrangement joins TRBV19 to TRBJ1-1; D remains unclear. Germline lookup yields CDR1 LNHDA and CDR2 SQIVND (reference sequence). The CDR3 length is 13 residues. Trimming took 5 bases from V and 1 from J, leaving 8 bases between them.

The CDR3 nucleotides read TGTGCCAGCTCACGGGAAACAGGGGAGGCCTATGGCTACACCTTC. It translates to CASSRETGEAYGYTF. The J gene is TRBJ1-2, the V gene TRBV18; the match to TRBD1 covers 7 bases. The CDR3 covers 15 residues. Germline values: CDR1 KGHSH, CDR2 LQKENI. V gave up 4 bases and J gave up 4 bases; unmatched junction bases: 9.

The chain has TRBV7-2 and TRBJ1-6; 9 nucleotides match TRBD1. This CDR3 spans 16 amino acids. CDR1 SGHTA and CDR2 FQGNSA come from the germline V gene. The J segment lost 8 bases and the V segment lost 5 bases, leaving 10 bases of the junction unmatched. Here the CDR3 DNA reads TGTGCCAGCAGCCCACAGGGACAGGGACCTTATTCACCCCTCCACTTT. Protein sequence: CASSPQGQGPYSPLHF.

The chain recombines TRBV6-1 with TRBJ1-2; no reliable D call. From germline, CDR1 is MNHNS and CDR2 SASEGT. The ends were cut back, 2 bases at V and 4 bases at J, with 5 bases in the middle. There are 12 residues in the CDR3. CDR3 residues: CASSEQVYGYTF. CDR3 DNA sequence: TGTGCCAGCAGTGAACAAGTCTATGGCTACACCTTC.